The 14 T cell receptor beta chains below come from one sample, sequenced in a study of CD8 T cells in ankylosing spondylitis. In TCRdb, the 5' RACE reads were re-called with MiXCR into one record per CDR3 protein. The profile covers 40,000 or so distinct CDR3 sequences, with 9.5% to 12% appearing a single time and just over 1.4% taken by the ten largest. The sample comprised blood, either unsorted or a sorted T cell fraction (not recorded which). The source of these receptors is a male donor with ankylosing spondylitis or in good health (not recorded which).

V is TRBV5-1 and J is TRBJ2-7, with D perhaps TRBD1 or TRBD2 (6 bases each). The V gene's germline CDR1 is SGHRS and CDR2 YFSETQ. The CDR3 sequence is 15 residues long. V lost 4 bases to trimming and J lost 0 bases, with 14 bases between them. Here the CDR3 DNA reads TGCGCCAGCAGCGTCTCGGGGGCCTCCTCCTACGAGCAGTACTTC. It encodes CASSVSGASSYEQYF. Complete variable domain (other parts from reference TRBV5-1 and TRBJ2-7): KAGVTQTPRYLIKTRGQQVTLSCSPISGHRSVSWYQQTPGQGLQFLFEYFSETQRNKGNFPGRFSGRQFSNSRSEMNVSTLELGDSALYLCASSVSGASSYEQYFGPGTRLTVT.

This clonotype appeared a few times. The chain is built from TRBV5-5 and TRBJ1-6; D remains ambiguous. The CDR3 spans 13 residues. CDR1 is SGHKS and CDR2 is YYEKEE in the germline V gene (reference sequence). The V and J ends lost 1 base and 11 bases respectively, with 10 bases between them. Here the CDR3 reads CASSLLYSPPLHF. DNA for the CDR3: TGTGCCAGCAGCTTGTTGTACAGCCCACCCCTCCACTTT.

This clonotype was seen repeatedly, ten times or more. The chain combines TRBV5-1 with TRBJ2-7; 8 bases match TRBD2. The V gene end was trimmed by 7 bases and the J gene end by 2 bases; junction bases not matched to a gene: 5. The CDR3 has 13 residues. Germline V gene sequence: CDR1 SGHRS, CDR2 YFSETQ. CDR3 DNA sequence: TGCGCCAGCGGACGGGGGGGGACCTACGAGCAGTACTTC. It is translated as CASGRGGTYEQYF. Full variable domain (missing parts from reference TRBV5-1 and TRBJ2-7): KAGVTQTPRYLIKTRGQQVTLSCSPISGHRSVSWYQQTPGQGLQFLFEYFSETQRNKGNFPGRFSGRQFSNSRSEMNVSTLELGDSALYLCASGRGGTYEQYFGPGTRLTVT.

The chain carries TRBV5-1 and TRBJ1-2; D is ambiguous. The CDR3 contains 15 residues. V was shortened by 7 bases and J by 4 bases, with 20 bases between the two germline ends. Germline V gene lookup returns CDR1 SGHRS and CDR2 YFSETQ. This chain's CDR3 is CASSTQTGGPYGYTF. CDR3 sequence (DNA): TGCGCCAGCTCTACACAAACGGGAGGGCCCTATGGCTACACCTTC.

The genes are TRBV7-2 and TRBJ1-6, with D uncertain. CDR3 length equals 16 residues. Germline V gene lookup returns CDR1 SGHTA and CDR2 FQGNSA. V lost 1 base to trimming and J lost 1 base, with 8 bases between them. CDR3: CASSLGSVSYNSPLHF. CDR3 coding DNA: TGTGCCAGCAGCTTAGGCTCGGTATCCTATAATTCACCCCTCCACTTT. Looking up the rest from reference TRBV7-2 and TRBJ1-6 gives the full variable domain: GAGVSQSPSNKVTEKGKDVELRCDPISGHTALYWYRQSLGQGLEFLIYFQGNSAPDKSGLPSDRFSAERTGGSVSTLTIQRTQQEDSAVYLCASSLGSVSYNSPLHFGNGTRLTVT.

This clonotype was observed many times. This chain joins TRBV12-3 or TRBV12-4 and TRBJ2-7; D call uncertain. The CDR3 sequence is 16 residues long. Trimming took 0 bases from V and 0 from J, leaving 12 bases between them. The CDR3 region is CASSLALLPSSYEQYF. CDR3 nucleotide sequence: TGTGCCAGCAGTTTAGCGCTGTTGCCCAGCTCCTACGAGCAGTACTTC.

This rearrangement joins TRBV3-1 to TRBJ1-3; D is uncertain. V lost 6 bases to trimming and J lost 4 bases, with 13 bases between them. The CDR3 contains 14 residues. CDR1 is LGHDT and CDR2 is YNNKEL in the germline V gene (reference sequence). The CDR3 DNA reads as TGTGCCAGCAGTCTCGACCGTCCGGGAAACACCATATATTTT. Translating it yields CASSLDRPGNTIYF. Full variable domain (outside the CDR3, taken from reference TRBV3-1 and TRBJ1-3): DTAVSQTPKYLVTQMGNDKSIKCEQNLGHDTMYWYKQDSKKFLKIMFSYNNKELIINETVPNRFSPKSPDKAHLNLHINSLELGDSAVYFCASSLDRPGNTIYFGEGSWLTVV.

This clonotype has just a few counts. The J gene is TRBJ1-3, the V gene TRBV5-1; a possible D gene is TRBD1 (5 bases). The germline V and J ends were trimmed by 0 bases and 10 bases, with 14 bases remaining between them. CDR3 length: 14 residues. Germline CDR1 reads SGHRS; CDR2 reads YFSETQ. CDR3 sequence: CASSLGQSGGTIYF. CDR3 bases: TGCGCCAGCAGCTTGGGACAGTCCGGCGGGACCATATATTTT. Full variable domain (remainder filled in from reference TRBV5-1 and TRBJ1-3): KAGVTQTPRYLIKTRGQQVTLSCSPISGHRSVSWYQQTPGQGLQFLFEYFSETQRNKGNFPGRFSGRQFSNSRSEMNVSTLELGDSALYLCASSLGQSGGTIYFGEGSWLTVV.

This clonotype came up many times. The chain is built from TRBV2 and TRBJ1-4; possibly TRBD1 for D (5 bases). Per germline, CDR1 SNHLY and CDR2 FYNNEI. CDR3 size: 14 residues. Trimming removed 1 base at V and 8 bases at J, with 11 bases between. The CDR3 loop reads CASSEVGGGEKLFF. CDR3 DNA: TGTGCCAGCAGTGAAGTGGGGGGAGGAGAAAAACTGTTTTTT.

At least ten counts were recorded for this clonotype. The chain links TRBV29-1 to TRBJ2-6; 7 bases are shared with TRBD1. The junction had 11 bases not matched to a gene; V was cut back by 5 bases and J by 4 bases. CDR1 and CDR2 from the germline V gene are SQVTM and ANQGSEA. The CDR3 loop spans 16 amino acids. CDR3 in amino acids: CSVSDRNSGGANVLTF. The CDR3 DNA sequence: TGCAGCGTTTCGGACAGGAACTCGGGAGGGGCCAACGTCCTGACTTTC.

The gene calls are TRBV5-1 and TRBJ2-7; 10 nucleotides agree with TRBD2. V lost 4 bases to trimming and J lost 10 bases; unmatched junction nucleotides: 8. This CDR3 is 13 amino acids long. Germline V gene sequence: CDR1 SGHRS, CDR2 YFSETQ. The CDR3 reads CASSEGLAAAQYF. The CDR3 nucleotides read TGCGCCAGCAGCGAAGGACTAGCGGCAGCTCAGTACTTC.

V usage is TRBV27 and J usage is TRBJ1-5; the D gene is possibly TRBD1 (6 bases). The germline gives CDR1 MNHEY, CDR2 SMNVEV (reference sequence). Between the trimmed V and J ends, which lost 10 bases and 4 bases, there was a span of 17 bases. The CDR3 is made up of 14 amino acids. CDR3 sequence reads: CATHKGGYNQPQHF. CDR3 nucleotides: TGTGCCACTCACAAGGGGGGGTATAATCAGCCCCAGCATTTT.

This clonotype has just a few counts. The J gene is TRBJ2-1, the V gene TRBV7-2; the match to TRBD1 covers 10 bases. The CDR3 spans 17 residues. The junction had 9 bases not matched to a gene; V was cut back by 1 base and J by 6 bases. Germline V gene lookup returns CDR1 SGHTA and CDR2 FQGNSA. The CDR3 loop reads CASSLGWGQGTGNEQFF. The CDR3 bases are TGTGCCAGCAGCTTAGGGTGGGGACAGGGGACTGGCAATGAGCAGTTCTTC. The full variable domain, its missing parts supplied by reference TRBV7-2 and TRBJ2-1, is GAGVSQSPSNKVTEKGKDVELRCDPISGHTALYWYRQSLGQGLEFLIYFQGNSAPDKSGLPSDRFSAERTGGSVSTLTIQRTQQEDSAVYLCASSLGWGQGTGNEQFFGPGTRLTVL.

The chain is built from TRBV5-1 and TRBJ2-5; TRBD2 aligns across 8 bases. The germline gives CDR1 SGHRS, CDR2 YFSETQ. The CDR3 totals 15 residues. Trimming took 0 bases from V and 3 from J; bases not matched to a gene: 4. The CDR3 loop reads CASSLEAGGEETQYF. The CDR3 nucleotides are TGCGCCAGCAGCTTGGAGGCGGGGGGCGAAGAGACCCAGTACTTC. Full variable domain (missing parts from reference TRBV5-1 and TRBJ2-5): KAGVTQTPRYLIKTRGQQVTLSCSPISGHRSVSWYQQTPGQGLQFLFEYFSETQRNKGNFPGRFSGRQFSNSRSEMNVSTLELGDSALYLCASSLEAGGEETQYFGPGTRLLVL.